One sample yielded the 19 T cell receptor beta chains listed below, sequenced in a study of shared clonotypes between healthy human individuals. Sequencing was performed with immunoSEQ multiplex PCR; in TCRdb, only in-frame clones are kept and a portion is missing. The data show roughly 2.2 million clones, with approximately 95% seen just once and under 0.45% held by the top ten. The source material was naive CD4+ T cells from PBMCs. Subset described: CD45RA+ positively selected. Receptors were obtained from a man aged 18 to 30 in good health. Some clones in this sample may be carry-over from other donors' samples.

The rearrangement joins TRBV5-1 to TRBJ1-1, with 7 bases that match TRBD1. The CDR3 is 15 residues long. Per the germline V gene, CDR1 is SGHRS and CDR2 is YFSETQ. Losses at the gene ends were 3 bases for V and 5 bases for J; bases not matched to a gene: 10. The CDR3: CASSSTQGSRTEAFF. The CDR3 coding sequence is TGCGCCAGCAGCTCCACACAGGGGTCACGGACTGAAGCTTTCTTT.

The CDR3 DNA reads TGTGCCTCCCGAACAGGGGGGAACACTGAAGCTTTCTTT. Translated: CASRTGGNTEAFF. This chain links TRBV30 with TRBJ1-1; 8 bases agree with TRBD1. The trim removed 7 bases at V and 1 base at J, leaving 5 bases unmatched. The germline V gene has CDR1 GTSNPN and CDR2 SVGIG (reference sequence). This CDR3 region has 13 residues.

The chain combines TRBV9 with TRBJ1-3; TRBD1 is a possible D gene (6 bases). The CDR3 length is 15 residues. With 0 bases removed from V and 7 bases from J, the gap between germline ends came to 14 bases. The V gene's germline CDR1 is SGDLS and CDR2 YYNGEE. The chain's CDR3 is CASSVGGQYENTIYF. CDR3 sequence (DNA): TGTGCCAGCAGCGTAGGGGGACAATATGAGAACACCATATATTTT.

V and J are TRBV5-1 and TRBJ2-1, with D perhaps matching TRBD1 or TRBD2 (5 bases each). CDR1 is SGHRS and CDR2 is YFSETQ in the germline V gene. Between the trimmed V and J ends, which lost 4 bases and 5 bases, there was a span of 16 bases. The CDR3 consists of 15 residues. The CDR3 nucleotides are TGCGCCAGCAGCATCGCCGGGACCTTAAACAATGAGCAGTTCTTC. Its translation is CASSIAGTLNNEQFF.

In regard to this clone: Other nucleotide sequences from this sample produce the same CDR3. The chain links TRBV6-4 to TRBJ2-3; 7 positions match TRBD1. V shed 0 bases, J shed 4 bases, and the junction held 4 bases outside the gene matches. Germline V gene sequence: CDR1 MRHNA, CDR2 SNTAGT. This CDR3 has 15 amino acids. CDR3 sequence reads: CASSDSGGSADTQYF. The CDR3 DNA is TGTGCCAGCAGTGACTCAGGGGGCAGCGCAGATACGCAGTATTTT.

J is TRBJ2-7 and V is TRBV7-2; D gene ambiguous. CDR1 SGHTA and CDR2 FQGNSA come from the germline V gene. The CDR3 has 14 residues. Trimming took 5 bases from V and 7 from J, leaving 18 bases between them. The CDR3 sequence is CASSLTLRGYEQYF. The CDR3 DNA is TGTGCCAGCAGCCTAACACTGCGCGGTTATGAGCAGTACTTC. The full variable domain, with the rest looked up from reference TRBV7-2 and TRBJ2-7, is GAGVSQSPSNKVTEKGKDVELRCDPISGHTALYWYRQSLGQGLEFLIYFQGNSAPDKSGLPSDRFSAERTGGSVSTLTIQRTQQEDSAVYLCASSLTLRGYEQYFGPGTRLTVT.

CDR3 residues: CASTPGGGQSQETQYF. CDR3 sequence (DNA): TGTGCCAGCACCCCTGGGGGTGGTCAGTCCCAAGAGACCCAGTACTTC. This chain connects TRBV28 to TRBJ2-5; D possibly matches TRBD1 or TRBD2 (5 bases each). The germline V gene encodes CDR1 MDHEN and CDR2 SYDVKM. V dropped 7 bases and J dropped 1 base, with 19 bases sitting between them. This CDR3 region has 16 residues.

CDR3 nucleotide sequence: TGTGCCAGCAGCGTAGGACGCACGGAGCCCCAGCATTTT. Amino acid sequence: CASSVGRTEPQHF. The chain uses TRBV27 and TRBJ1-5; D uncertain. V lost 6 bases to trimming and J lost 8 bases, with 14 bases between them. The CDR3 extends over 13 amino acids. CDR1 is MNHEY and CDR2 is SMNVEV in the germline V gene (reference sequence).

The chain uses TRBV7-2 and TRBJ2-7, with a weak D call TRBD2 (6 bases). CDR3 length: 14 amino acids. Trimming cost V 1 base and J 4 bases, with 11 bases left between them. CDR1 and CDR2 (germline): SGHTA, FQGNSA. This chain's CDR3 is CASSLVGAGYEQYF. The CDR3 nucleotides are TGTGCCAGCAGCTTAGTTGGGGCGGGATACGAGCAGTACTTC.

The chain couples TRBV28 to TRBJ2-7; no definite D call. Germline assignment: CDR1 MDHEN and CDR2 SYDVKM. The V end lost 5 bases, the J end lost 4 bases, and 15 bases lay between the germline ends. The CDR3 covers 14 residues. The CDR3 bases are TGTGCCAGCAGTATTAGCCTTACCCTGTACGAGCAGTACTTC. Amino acid sequence: CASSISLTLYEQYF.

The chain has TRBV9 and TRBJ1-4; no clear D. The CDR3 runs to 14 residues. V lost 4 bases and J lost 6, with 13 bases in between. Looked up from germline, CDR1 is SGDLS and CDR2 is YYNGEE. CDR3 sequence (DNA): TGTGCCAGCAGCCTGACGGTGGGCCATGAAAAACTGTTTTTT. Its translation is CASSLTVGHEKLFF. Full variable domain (rest looked up from reference TRBV9 and TRBJ1-4): DSGVTQTPKHLITATGQRVTLRCSPRSGDLSVYWYQQSLDQGLQFLIQYYNGEERAKGNILERFSAQQFPDLHSELNLSSLELGDSALYFCASSLTVGHEKLFFGSGTQLSVL.

V and J are TRBV9 and TRBJ2-1, with D possibly being TRBD1 or TRBD2 (5 bases each). The V end was cut by 4 bases, the J end by 5 bases, with 16 bases between. The CDR3 loop spans 15 amino acids. Germline V gene sequence: CDR1 SGDLS, CDR2 YYNGEE. CDR3 amino acids: CASSPHGTADNEQFF. CDR3 nucleotide sequence: TGTGCCAGCAGCCCCCATGGGACGGCAGACAATGAGCAGTTCTTC.

V and J are TRBV6-6 and TRBJ1-5; a possible D gene is TRBD1 (5 bases). V dropped 6 bases and J dropped 5 bases, with 11 bases sitting between them. The germline V gene has CDR1 MNHNY and CDR2 SVGAGI (reference sequence). This CDR3 has 13 amino acids. The CDR3 loop reads CASSRVGDQPQHF. The CDR3 DNA sequence: TGTGCCAGCAGCAGGGTTGGGGATCAGCCCCAGCATTTT.

The CDR3 bases are TGTGCCAGCAGCTATCTACAGGGGTGGGGTGAAAAACTGTTTTTT. Residues: CASSYLQGWGEKLFF. The chain employs TRBV28 and TRBJ1-4; 7 bases match TRBD1. The CDR3 is made up of 15 amino acids. Germline loops: CDR1 MDHEN, CDR2 SYDVKM. The V gene end was trimmed by 6 bases and the J gene end by 7 bases; junction bases not matched to a gene: 11.

The chain couples TRBV7-2 to TRBJ1-2; D gene unclear. The CDR3 extends over 13 amino acids. The germline V and J ends were trimmed by 2 bases and 5 bases, with 9 bases remaining between them. Per germline, CDR1 SGHTA and CDR2 FQGNSA. CDR3 in DNA: TGTGCCAGCAGCTTACGACCAAAATATGGCTACACCTTC. Translated: CASSLRPKYGYTF.

The chain combines TRBV6-6 with TRBJ2-7, with TRBD2 matching over 9 bases. Germline assignment: CDR1 MNHNY and CDR2 SVGAGI (reference sequence). The junction had 9 bases not matched to a gene; V was cut back by 3 bases and J by 3 bases. The CDR3 runs to 16 residues. CDR3 nucleotide sequence: TGTGCCAGCAGTTATGGGTTAGCGGGAGCTCTCTACGAGCAGTACTTC. Its protein is CASSYGLAGALYEQYF.

The rearrangement uses TRBV10-3 and TRBJ2-2, with 7 bases aligning to TRBD2. Germline CDR1 reads ENHRY; CDR2 reads SYGVKD. The CDR3 spans 16 residues. Trimming took 10 bases from V and 0 from J; bases not matched to a gene: 11. CDR3 coding DNA: TGTGCCACCAACCGAGCGGGACCATCGAACACCGGGGAGCTGTTTTTT. As protein: CATNRAGPSNTGELFF.

The chain recombines TRBV2 with TRBJ2-7, with D perhaps TRBD2 (5 bases). The CDR3 contains 16 residues. The V end was cut by 6 bases, the J end by 2 bases, with 20 bases between. Germline V gene sequence: CDR1 SNHLY, CDR2 FYNNEI. The CDR3 DNA sequence: TGTGCCAGCAGCGGCCGGAGCGAGAGGGTTGCCTACGAGCAGTACTTC. As protein: CASSGRSERVAYEQYF.

J is TRBJ1-3 and V is TRBV15; no firm D call. The V gene lost 0 bases and the J gene lost 0 bases, with 6 bases spanning the gap. The CDR3 is 15 amino acids. Germline V CDR1 and CDR2: LNHNV, YYDKDF (reference sequence). The CDR3 DNA sequence: TGTGCCACCAGCAGAGAGCGTTTCTCTGGAAACACCATATATTTT. Translation: CATSRERFSGNTIYF. The whole variable domain, filled in from reference TRBV15 and TRBJ1-3, reads DAMVIQNPRYQVTQFGKPVTLSCSQTLNHNVMYWYQQKSSQAPKLLFHYYDKDFNNEADTPDNFQSRRPNTSFCFLDIRSPGLGDTAMYLCATSRERFSGNTIYFGEGSWLTVV.